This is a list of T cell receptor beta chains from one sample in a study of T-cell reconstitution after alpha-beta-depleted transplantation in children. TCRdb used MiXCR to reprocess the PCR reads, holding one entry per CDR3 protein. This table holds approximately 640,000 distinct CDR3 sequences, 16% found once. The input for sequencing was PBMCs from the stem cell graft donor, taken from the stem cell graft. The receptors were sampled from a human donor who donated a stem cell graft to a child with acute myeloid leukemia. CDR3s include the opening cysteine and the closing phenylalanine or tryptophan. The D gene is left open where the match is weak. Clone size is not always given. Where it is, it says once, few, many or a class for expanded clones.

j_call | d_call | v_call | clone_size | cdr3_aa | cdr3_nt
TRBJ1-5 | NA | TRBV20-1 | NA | CSATGRISSNNQPQHF | TGCAGTGCTACCGGGCGGATCTCGTCTAACAATCAGCCCCAGCATTTT
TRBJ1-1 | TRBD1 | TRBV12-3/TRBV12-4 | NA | CASSLGPGQGTTEAFF | TGTGCCAGCAGTTTGGGACCGGGACAGGGGACCACTGAAGCTTTCTTT
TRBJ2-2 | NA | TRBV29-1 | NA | CSVERTAGELFF | TGCAGCGTTGAGAGGACAGCCGGGGAGCTGTTTTTT
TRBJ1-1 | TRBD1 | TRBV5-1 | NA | CASSLHRGEAFF | TGCGCCAGCAGCCTCCACAGGGGAGAAGCTTTCTTT
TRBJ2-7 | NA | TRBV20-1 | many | CSARDRRGPDEQYF | TGCAGTGCTAGAGATAGGCGGGGCCCTGACGAGCAGTACTTC
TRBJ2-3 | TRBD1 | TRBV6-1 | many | CASSEGGGLDTQYF | TGTGCCAGCAGTGAAGGAGGGGGCTTAGATACGCAGTATTTT
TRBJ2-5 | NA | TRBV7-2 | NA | CASRKKGETQYF | TGTGCCAGCAGAAAAAAAGGAGAGACCCAGTACTTC
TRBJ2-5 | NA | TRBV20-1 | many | CSAIDGVTQYF | TGCAGTGCTATTGACGGGGTGACCCAGTACTTC
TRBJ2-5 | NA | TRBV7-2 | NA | CASSRFQGQGKETRYF | TGTGCCAGCAGCCGTTTTCAGGGGCAGGGTAAAGAGACCCGGTACTTC
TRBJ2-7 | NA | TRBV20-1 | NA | CSAPALDSPYEQYF | TGCAGTGCCCCGGCCCTTGACAGCCCCTACGAGCAGTACTTC
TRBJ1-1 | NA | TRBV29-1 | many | CSGSGGYFIGGPEAFF | TGCAGCGGTAGCGGGGGATATTTCATTGGGGGCCCTGAAGCTTTCTTT
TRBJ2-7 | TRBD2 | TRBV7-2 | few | CASSRFAGTTTYEQYF | TGTGCCAGCAGCCGCTTTGCGGGGACTACCACCTACGAGCAGTACTTC
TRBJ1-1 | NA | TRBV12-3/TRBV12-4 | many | CASSFARDTEAFF | TGTGCCAGCAGTTTCGCGAGGGACACTGAAGCTTTCTTT
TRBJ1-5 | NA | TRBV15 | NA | CATSRERVGNQPQHF | TGTGCCACCAGCAGAGAGCGGGTTGGCAATCAGCCCCAGCATTTT
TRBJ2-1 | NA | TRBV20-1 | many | CSAGGLDEQFF | TGCAGTGCTGGGGGCCTCGATGAGCAGTTCTTC
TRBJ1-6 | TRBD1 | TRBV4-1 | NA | CASSQEVTGLNSPLHF | TGCGCCAGCAGCCAAGAAGTGACAGGGCTGAATTCACCCCTCCACTTT
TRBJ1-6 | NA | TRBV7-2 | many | CASSLGSRSPSHHF | TGTGCCAGCAGCTTAGGAAGCAGGTCCCCGTCCCACCACTTT
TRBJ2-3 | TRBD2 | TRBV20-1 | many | CSARGGGTPKTTDTQYF | TGCAGTGCTAGAGGCGGGGGGACACCTAAGACCACAGATACGCAGTATTTT
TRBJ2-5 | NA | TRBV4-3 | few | CASSQDLGSQETQYF | TGCGCCAGCAGCCAAGACTTGGGCAGTCAAGAGACCCAGTACTTC
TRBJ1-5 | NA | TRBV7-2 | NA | CASSLVAEPQHF | TGTGCCAGCAGCTTGGTGGCTGAGCCCCAGCATTTT
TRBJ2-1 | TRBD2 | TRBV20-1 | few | CSPSSGGDYNEQFF | TGCAGTCCTTCTAGCGGGGGGGACTACAATGAGCAGTTCTTC
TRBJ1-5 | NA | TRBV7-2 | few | CASRGQKNQPQHF | TGTGCCAGCAGAGGACAAAAAAATCAGCCCCAGCATTTT
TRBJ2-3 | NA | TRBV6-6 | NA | CASSYYADTQYF | TGTGCCAGCAGTTACTACGCAGATACGCAGTATTTT
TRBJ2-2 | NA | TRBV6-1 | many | CASRDPTGASGELFF | TGTGCCAGCCGCGACCCCACGGGGGCATCCGGGGAGCTGTTTTTT
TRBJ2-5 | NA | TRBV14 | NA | CASSQDPSLMETQYF | TGTGCCAGCAGCCAAGACCCCTCCCTAATGGAGACCCAGTACTTC
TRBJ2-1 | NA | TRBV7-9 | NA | CASSLVAGADEQFF | TGTGCCAGCAGCTTAGTGGCGGGGGCAGATGAGCAGTTCTTC
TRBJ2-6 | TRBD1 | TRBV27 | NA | CASKRQGLSSGANVLTF | TGTGCCAGCAAACGACAGGGCCTCAGCTCTGGGGCCAACGTCCTGACTTTC
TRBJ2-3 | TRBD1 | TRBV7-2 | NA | CASSVWDRERNTQYF | TGTGCCAGCAGCGTATGGGACAGGGAAAGAAATACGCAGTATTTT
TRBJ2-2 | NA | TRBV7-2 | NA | CASRRGWGTGELFF | TGTGCCAGCCGAAGGGGATGGGGCACCGGGGAGCTGTTTTTT
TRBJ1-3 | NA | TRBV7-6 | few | CASSLAGQGLSGNTIYF | TGTGCCAGCAGCTTAGCGGGGCAGGGCCTCTCTGGAAACACCATATATTTT
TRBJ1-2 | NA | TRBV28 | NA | CASSLPDKNYGYTF | TGTGCCAGCAGTTTACCCGACAAGAACTATGGCTACACCTTC
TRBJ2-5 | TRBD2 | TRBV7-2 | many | CASSLALTSGGPQETQYF | TGTGCCAGCAGCTTAGCCCTAACTAGCGGGGGCCCCCAAGAGACCCAGTACTTC
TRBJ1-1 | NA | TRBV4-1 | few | CASSQEIAGGSEAFF | TGCGCCAGCAGCCAAGAAATAGCGGGCGGCTCTGAAGCTTTCTTT
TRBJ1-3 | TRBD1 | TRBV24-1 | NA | CATQPGTGEDTIYF | TGTGCCACCCAACCCGGGACAGGAGAGGACACCATATATTTT
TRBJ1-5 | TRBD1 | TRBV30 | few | CAWSVPLRDRSNQPQHF | TGTGCCTGGAGTGTCCCCCTCCGGGACAGGAGCAATCAGCCCCAGCATTTT
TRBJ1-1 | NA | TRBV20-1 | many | CSARGRVGAEAFF | TGCAGTGCTAGAGGGAGGGTCGGGGCTGAAGCTTTCTTT
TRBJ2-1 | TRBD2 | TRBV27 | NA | CASSLFIAGNEQFF | TGTGCCAGCTCCCTGTTCATAGCGGGAAATGAGCAGTTCTTC
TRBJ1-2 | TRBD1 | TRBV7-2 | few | CASSLWDSNYGYTF | TGTGCCAGCAGCCTATGGGACAGCAACTATGGCTACACCTTC
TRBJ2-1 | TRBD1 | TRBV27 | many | CASSFRGLTNEQFF | TGTGCCAGCAGTTTTAGGGGGCTTACCAATGAGCAGTTCTTC
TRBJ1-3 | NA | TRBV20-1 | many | CSALFGSSGNTIYF | TGCAGTGCTCTCTTTGGGAGCTCTGGAAACACCATATATTTT